One sample yielded the 19 T cell receptor beta chains listed below, sequenced in a study of control samples from healthy donors and cancer patients. Measured with immunoSEQ multiplex PCR; TCRdb has only the in-frame clones, and not every one. The sample shows over 80,000 clones, roughly four fifths of them seen only once. The sequenced sample consisted of blood. These receptor sequences come from a man in his fifties or sixties in good health.

This sequence joins TRBV7-9 and TRBJ2-7, with D perhaps TRBD2 (6 bases). This CDR3 has 16 amino acids. The V end lost 5 bases, the J end lost 7 bases, and 24 bases lay between the germline ends. Germline CDR1 reads SEHNR; CDR2 reads FQNEAQ (reference sequence). As DNA, the CDR3 is TGTGCCAGCAGCCAACAATCGGGACTGGACCCTAGGGAGCAGTACTTC. Amino acid sequence: CASSQQSGLDPREQYF.

The chain is built from TRBV7-7 and TRBJ2-3; D might be TRBD2 (6 bases). Looked up from germline, CDR1 is SSHAT and CDR2 is FNYEAQ (reference sequence). V was shortened by 1 base and J by 3 bases, with 11 bases between the two germline ends. This CDR3 is 15 amino acids long. The chain's CDR3 is CASSLGGGRTDTQYF. In DNA form, the CDR3 reads TGTGCCAGCAGCTTAGGAGGAGGGAGGACAGATACGCAGTATTTT. Full variable domain (missing parts from reference TRBV7-7 and TRBJ2-3): GAGVSQSPRYKVTKRGQDVTLRCDPISSHATLYWYQQALGQGPEFLTYFNYEAQPDKSGLPSDRFSAERPEGSISTLTIQRTEQRDSAMYRCASSLGGGRTDTQYFGPGTRLTVL.

Written as DNA, the CDR3 is TGTGCCAGCAGCGGGGGAACCGGGGAGCTGTTTTTT. It encodes CASSGGTGELFF. This rearrangement joins TRBV6-5 to TRBJ2-2; TRBD2 is a possible D gene (6 bases). The ends were cut back, 6 bases at V and 5 bases at J, with 7 bases in the middle. This CDR3 is 12 amino acids long. The germline V gene has CDR1 MNHEY and CDR2 SVGAGI.

The genes are TRBV29-1 and TRBJ2-1; 11 bases fit TRBD2. J gave up 1 base and V 6 bases, and 8 bases lay outside the gene matches. Germline V lookup: CDR1 SQVTM, CDR2 ANQGSEA. The CDR3 is 16 residues long. CDR3 protein: CSVSGTSGQSYNEQFF. CDR3 sequence (DNA): TGCAGCGTCTCTGGGACTAGCGGTCAATCCTACAATGAGCAGTTCTTC.

The CDR3 region has the DNA TGTGCCAGCAGGACAGGGGGCGATTCGGATGGCTACACCTTC. Translating it yields CASRTGGDSDGYTF. This chain uses TRBV6-5 with TRBJ1-2, with 10 bases matching TRBD1. V shed 6 bases, J shed 6 bases, and the junction held 7 bases outside the gene matches. Germline V CDR1 and CDR2: MNHEY, SVGAGI. This CDR3 is 14 amino acids long.

CDR3 coding DNA: TGTGCCAGCAGACGTCTAGCGGGAGATCTACACAATGAGCAGTTCTTC. Translation: CASRRLAGDLHNEQFF. The V and J genes are TRBV2 and TRBJ2-1; TRBD2 aligns across 10 bases. The CDR3 extends over 16 amino acids. CDR1 and CDR2 (germline): SNHLY, FYNNEI. V lost 6 bases, J lost 5 bases, and 10 bases stayed unmatched.

The genes are TRBV27 and TRBJ1-6; D unclear. In germline, CDR1 is MNHEY, CDR2 SMNVEV (reference sequence). Trimming removed 0 bases from V and 2 bases from J, with 14 bases in between. This CDR3 spans 18 amino acids. The CDR3, as DNA: TGTGCCAGCAGTTTATCCGCGAGCCTATACACCTATAATTCACCCCTCCACTTT. Translation gives CASSLSASLYTYNSPLHF.

This chain's CDR3 is CASSILTGDYEQYF. The DNA for the CDR3 is TGTGCCAGTAGTATCCTGACAGGGGACTACGAGCAGTACTTC. The V gene is TRBV19, the J gene TRBJ2-7; TRBD1 agrees at 8 bases. CDR3 length: 14 amino acids. J lost 3 bases, V lost 3 bases, and 4 bases had no gene match. Per germline, CDR1 LNHDA and CDR2 SQIVND (reference sequence).

The CDR3 DNA follows: TGCAGCGTTGCGGGAATAACTGAAGCTTTCTTT. This gives the protein CSVAGITEAFF. The V and J genes are TRBV29-1 and TRBJ1-1; the D is unclear. This CDR3 comprises 11 residues. V lost 4 bases, J lost 5 bases, and 8 bases lay in between. Germline CDR1 SQVTM, CDR2 ANQGSEA. The complete variable domain, with remaining parts taken from reference TRBV29-1 and TRBJ1-1, reads SAVISQKPSRDICQRGTSLTIQCQVDSQVTMMFWYRQQPGQSLTLIATANQGSEATYESGFVIDKFPISRPNLTFSTLTVSNMSPEDSSIYLCSVAGITEAFFGQGTRLTVV.

The chain has TRBV5-6 and TRBJ2-1; D unclear. Per germline, CDR1 SGHDT and CDR2 YYEEEE. The length of the CDR3 is 15 residues. The V gene lost 0 bases and the J gene lost 0 bases, with 7 bases spanning the gap. The CDR3 nucleotides are TGTGCCAGCAGCTTGGGTGGTAACTCCTACAATGAGCAGTTCTTC. It is translated as CASSLGGNSYNEQFF.

Regarding this clone: An end of the junction differs from the germline gene, which may be a read error. V usage is TRBV7-7 and J usage is TRBJ2-1, with 9 bases identical to TRBD2. The germline gives CDR1 SSHAT, CDR2 FNYEAQ (reference sequence). There are 16 residues in the CDR3. In nucleotides, the CDR3 is TGTGCTAGCAGCTTAGTAGCGGGAGCCAACTACAATGAGCAGTTCTTC. Its translation: CASSLVAGANYNEQFF. The full variable domain, completed using reference TRBV7-7 and TRBJ2-1, is GAGVSQSPRYKVTKRGQDVTLRCDPISSHATLYWYQQALGQGPEFLTYFNYEAQPDKSGLPSDRFSAERPEGSISTLTIQRTEQRDSAMYRCASSLVAGANYNEQFFGPGTRLTVL.

V gene TRBV18 combines with J gene TRBJ2-5; D gene unclear. The germline V gene encodes CDR1 KGHSH and CDR2 LQKENI. CDR3 length equals 14 residues. V lost 0 bases, J lost 4 bases, and 9 bases lay in between. The CDR3 spells CASSPPEVRETQYF. Written as DNA, the CDR3 is TGTGCCAGCTCACCACCTGAGGTACGAGAGACCCAGTACTTC.

This chain connects TRBV28 to TRBJ2-7; D tentatively reads TRBD1 or TRBD2 (6 bases each). Per germline, CDR1 MDHEN and CDR2 SYDVKM. CDR3 length equals 13 residues. V lost 5 bases to trimming and J lost 9 bases, with 17 bases between them. The CDR3 loop is CASSPKGGTVQYF. The CDR3 DNA reads TGTGCCAGCAGTCCCAAAGGGGGGACGGTGCAGTACTTC.

This clone was counted once. The chain uses TRBV6-5 and TRBJ2-7; a possible D gene is TRBD2 (7 bases). CDR1 is MNHEY, CDR2 SVGAGI, per germline. V was cut by 5 bases and J by 7 bases, with 15 bases left in between. The CDR3 is 13 amino acids. For the CDR3, the DNA is TGTGCCAGCAGTATGGGGGGGGCGGGGGAGCAGTACTTC. This sequence encodes CASSMGGAGEQYF.

V usage is TRBV25-1 and J usage is TRBJ2-2; D unresolved. Germline V gene data show CDR1 as MGHDK and CDR2 as SYGVNS. The CDR3 has 12 amino acids. The V and J ends lost 5 bases and 5 bases respectively, with 6 bases between them. Here the CDR3 DNA reads TGTGCCAGCAGTTATAGGACCGGGGAGCTGTTTTTT. Translating it yields CASSYRTGELFF. The whole variable domain, filled in from reference TRBV25-1 and TRBJ2-2, reads EADIYQTPRYLVIGTGKKITLECSQTMGHDKMYWYQQDPGMELHLIHYSYGVNSTEKGDLSSESTVSRIRTEHFPLTLESARPSHTSQYLCASSYRTGELFFGEGSRLTVL.

The chain combines TRBV6-5 with TRBJ1-4; D remains unclear. Trimming took off 5 bases at V and 5 bases at J, with 12 bases between the two ends. The CDR3 has 14 residues. Per the germline V gene, CDR1 is MNHEY and CDR2 is SVGAGI. The CDR3 region has the DNA TGTGCCAGCAGTACAGAGGGCTTGAATGAAAAACTGTTTTTT. Protein product: CASSTEGLNEKLFF.

The V and J genes are TRBV11-2 and TRBJ1-6, with 8 bases fitting TRBD1. With V trimmed by 3 bases and J by 5 bases, 3 bases remained unmatched. The germline CDR1 and CDR2 sequences are SGHAT and FQNNGV. CDR3 length equals 15 residues. In DNA form, the CDR3 reads TGTGCCAGCAGCTTGATGGACAGGGATAATTCACCCCTCCACTTT. It yields the protein CASSLMDRDNSPLHF.

The chain couples TRBV27 to TRBJ1-1; D is possibly TRBD1 (5 bases). Deletions cut 3 bases from V and 4 bases from J, with 12 bases between. The V gene's germline CDR1 is MNHEY and CDR2 SMNVEV (reference sequence). CDR3 length: 14 amino acids. CDR3 nucleotides: TGTGCCAGCAGTTTGCGGGGGAGGAGCACTGAAGCTTTCTTT. Translated: CASSLRGRSTEAFF.

This clone was seen only a few times. The J gene is TRBJ1-1, the V gene TRBV19, with TRBD1 as a possible D gene (6 bases). The CDR3 is made up of 14 amino acids. Trimming took 6 bases from V and 1 from J, leaving 12 bases between them. The germline CDR1 and CDR2 sequences are LNHDA and SQIVND (reference sequence). Written as DNA, the CDR3 is TGTGCCAGTAGAAACAGGGCCCGGAACACTGAAGCTTTCTTT. As protein: CASRNRARNTEAFF.